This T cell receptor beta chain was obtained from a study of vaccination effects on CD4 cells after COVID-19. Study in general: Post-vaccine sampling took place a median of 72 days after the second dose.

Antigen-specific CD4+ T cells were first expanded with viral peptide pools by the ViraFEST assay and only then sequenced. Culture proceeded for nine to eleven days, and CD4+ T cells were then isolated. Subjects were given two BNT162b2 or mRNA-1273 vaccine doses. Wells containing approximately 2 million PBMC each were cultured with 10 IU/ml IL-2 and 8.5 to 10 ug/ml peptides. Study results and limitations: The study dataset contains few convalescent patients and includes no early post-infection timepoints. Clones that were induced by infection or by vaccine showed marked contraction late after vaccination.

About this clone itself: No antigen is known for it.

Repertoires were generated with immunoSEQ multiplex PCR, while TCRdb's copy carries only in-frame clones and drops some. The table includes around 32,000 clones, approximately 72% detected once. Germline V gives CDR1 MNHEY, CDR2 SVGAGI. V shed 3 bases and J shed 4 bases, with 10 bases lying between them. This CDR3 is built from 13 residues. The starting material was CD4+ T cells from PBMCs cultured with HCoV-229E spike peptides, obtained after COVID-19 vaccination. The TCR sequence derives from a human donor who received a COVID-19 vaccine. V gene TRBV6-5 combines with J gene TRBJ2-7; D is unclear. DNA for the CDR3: TGTGCCAGCAGTTATCGACCTAAATACGAGCAGTACTTC. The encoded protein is CASSYRPKYEQYF.